This passage covers 25 T cell receptor beta chains from one sample sequenced in a study of preoperative IRX-2 immunotherapy in early breast cancer. This table comes from immunoSEQ multiplex PCR, and its TCRdb copy is limited to in-frame clones, with some not included. The sample includes more than 20,000 clones, approximately 90% seen only once; the top ten take around 28%. Treatment: preoperative locoregional IRX-2 cytokine immunotherapy. Sequenced material: tumor tissue, taken after IRX-2 immunotherapy. All receptors come from a human donor with breast cancer.

The J gene is TRBJ2-5, the V gene TRBV18, with 7 nucleotides matching TRBD2. This CDR3 is 18 amino acids long. CDR1 KGHSH and CDR2 LQKENI come from the germline V gene. V lost 2 bases to trimming and J lost 2 bases; unmatched junction nucleotides: 14. The CDR3 sequence is CASSPTGTTGWEQETQYF. In nucleotides, the CDR3 is TGTGCCAGCTCACCAACCGGGACTACCGGGTGGGAGCAAGAGACCCAGTACTTC. The full variable domain, with the rest looked up from reference TRBV18 and TRBJ2-5, is NAGVMQNPRHLVRRRGQEARLRCSPMKGHSHVYWYRQLPEEGLKFMVYLQKENIIDESGMPKERFSAEFPKEGPSILRIQQVVRGDSAAYFCASSPTGTTGWEQETQYFGPGTRLLVL.

This clone was seen once. V usage is TRBV6-1 and J usage is TRBJ1-1; a possible D gene is TRBD1 (5 bases). The germline V gene encodes CDR1 MNHNS and CDR2 SASEGT. The CDR3 is made up of 13 amino acids. V was pared by 4 bases and J by 1 base, with 7 bases between. This CDR3 reads CASSAQGNTEAFF. Here the CDR3 DNA reads TGTGCCAGCAGTGCCCAGGGGAACACTGAAGCTTTCTTT.

The J gene is TRBJ2-3, the V gene TRBV4-2; D call uncertain. Trimming cost V 0 bases and J 0 bases, with 4 bases left between them. Germline values: CDR1 LGHNA, CDR2 YNFKEQ. This CDR3 is 14 amino acids long. In nucleotides, the CDR3 is TGTGCCAGCAGCCAAGATGGTAGCACAGATACGCAGTATTTT. Its protein is CASSQDGSTDTQYF.

The V and J genes are TRBV11-1 and TRBJ2-3; TRBD2 matches at 9 bases. The CDR3 consists of 16 residues. V dropped 5 bases and J dropped 1; count of bases not matched to a gene: 7. Germline lookup yields CDR1 SGHAT and CDR2 FQDESV (reference sequence). DNA for the CDR3: TGTGCCAGCAGCCCGGCGGGGGGGCACCGCACAGATACGCAGTATTTT. It yields the protein CASSPAGGHRTDTQYF.

V usage is TRBV6-1 and J usage is TRBJ1-6, with a tentative D call TRBD1 (6 bases). The CDR3 is 15 amino acids. Deletions cut 2 bases from V and 9 bases from J, with 14 bases between. Germline lookup yields CDR1 MNHNS and CDR2 SASEGT. The CDR3 spells CASSERGSYRSPLHF. The CDR3 DNA reads TGTGCCAGCAGTGAAAGGGGGAGTTACCGTTCACCCCTCCACTTT.

The V call is TRBV29-1, the J call TRBJ1-1; no clear D. The length of the CDR3 is 13 residues. From germline, CDR1 is SQVTM and CDR2 ANQGSEA. V lost 5 bases and J 0 bases, leaving 10 bases between the germline ends. CDR3 sequence (DNA): TGCAGCGTTTTTGAACAGCTGAACACTGAAGCTTTCTTT. Its translation: CSVFEQLNTEAFF.

V usage is TRBV28 and J usage is TRBJ2-5; D might be TRBD1 or TRBD2, each matching 5 bases. Germline CDR1 and CDR2: MDHEN and SYDVKM. The germline V and J ends were trimmed by 2 bases and 1 base, with 14 bases remaining between them. The CDR3 is made up of 16 amino acids. CDR3 coding DNA: TGTGCCAGCAGTTTAGGCGGACTCGGGGCCCAAGAGACCCAGTACTTC. Translating it yields CASSLGGLGAQETQYF. The variable domain in full, with the rest retrieved from reference TRBV28 and TRBJ2-5, is DVKVTQSSRYLVKRTGEKVFLECVQDMDHENMFWYRQDPGLGLRLIYFSYDVKMKEKGDIPEGYSVSREKKERFSLILESASTNQTSMYLCASSLGGLGAQETQYFGPGTRLLVL.

V and J are TRBV7-9 and TRBJ2-5; maybe TRBD2 (6 bases). The germline gives CDR1 SEHNR, CDR2 FQNEAQ (reference sequence). V lost 2 bases and J lost 5, with 21 bases in between. The CDR3 covers 17 residues. The CDR3: CASSLSGGFSGDETQYF. CDR3 DNA: TGTGCCAGCAGCTTATCAGGAGGGTTCTCTGGGGACGAGACCCAGTACTTC.

The chain joins TRBV2 to TRBJ2-5; D unresolved. The assigned J gene may be wrong: the sequence end matches TRBJ2-7 better. The germline CDR1 and CDR2 sequences are SNHLY and FYNNEI. This CDR3 comprises 13 residues. As DNA, the CDR3 is TGTGCCAGCACCCGATTCAGTTCCTACGAGCAGTACTTC. This gives the protein CASTRFSSYEQYF.

Only one count was recorded for this clone. V is TRBV27 and J is TRBJ2-1; 8 nucleotides line up with TRBD2. V lost 5 bases and J lost 9; bases outside the gene matches: 18. Germline lookup yields CDR1 MNHEY and CDR2 SMNVEV (reference sequence). This CDR3 contains 17 residues. This CDR3 is CASSRPPRAGGGGEQFF. The CDR3 region has the DNA TGTGCCAGCAGTCGCCCCCCCCGTGCGGGGGGAGGGGGTGAGCAGTTCTTC.

The gene calls are TRBV2 and TRBJ2-3, with a weak D call TRBD2 (5 bases). Trimming stripped 10 bases from V and 6 bases from J, with 23 bases between. CDR3 length: 15 amino acids. Germline V lookup: CDR1 SNHLY, CDR2 FYNNEI. This CDR3 reads CATLGGFSSWDTQYF. In DNA, the CDR3 is TGTGCCACCTTAGGTGGATTTTCTAGCTGGGATACGCAGTATTTT.

The V call is TRBV5-6, the J call TRBJ2-3; tentative D call: TRBD2 (6 bases). Germline V gives CDR1 SGHDT, CDR2 YYEEEE. The CDR3 has 15 residues. Trimming cost V 4 bases and J 2 bases, with 14 bases left between them. CDR3 sequence: CASSLVAVATDTQYF. CDR3 nucleotide sequence: TGTGCCAGCAGCCTGGTAGCGGTAGCCACAGATACGCAGTATTTT. The full variable domain, completed using reference TRBV5-6 and TRBJ2-3, is DAGVTQSPTHLIKTRGQQVTLRCSPKSGHDTVSWYQQALGQGPQFIFQYYEEEERQRGNFPDRFSGHQFPNYSSELNVNALLLGDSALYLCASSLVAVATDTQYFGPGTRLTVL.

Here the CDR3 DNA reads TGTGCCAGCAGTCGGGACAGCTCGACCGGCGGCTACACCTTC. Translating it yields CASSRDSSTGGYTF. The chain recombines TRBV6-5 with TRBJ1-2; TRBD1 matches at 7 bases. The V gene end was trimmed by 5 bases and the J gene end by 8 bases; junction bases not matched to a gene: 11. The CDR3 runs to 14 residues. Germline values: CDR1 MNHEY, CDR2 SVGAGI.

The chain joins TRBV30 to TRBJ2-7; the match to TRBD1 covers 8 bases. CDR1 is GTSNPN, CDR2 SVGIG, per germline (reference sequence). J gave up 7 bases and V 2 bases, and 10 bases lay outside the gene matches. There are 14 residues in the CDR3. The CDR3 sequence: CAWSYRTGPGEQYF. The CDR3 nucleotides are TGTGCCTGGAGTTATCGGACAGGGCCAGGGGAGCAGTACTTC.

The sample holds one count of this clone. The chain couples TRBV19 to TRBJ1-2; D is possibly TRBD1 (6 bases). Deletions cut 1 base from V and 8 bases from J, with 17 bases between. The CDR3 has 15 amino acids. Looked up from germline, CDR1 is LNHDA and CDR2 is SQIVND (reference sequence). This chain's CDR3 is CASSIGTGTTLGYTF. CDR3 DNA sequence: TGTGCCAGTAGTATAGGCACCGGGACAACTTTGGGCTACACCTTC.

The chain employs TRBV7-2 and TRBJ2-1, with TRBD2 as a possible D gene (6 bases). Germline CDR1 and CDR2: SGHTA and FQGNSA. V gave up 6 bases and J gave up 0 bases, with 9 bases separating them. The CDR3 is 14 residues long. The CDR3 nucleotides read TGTGCCAGCAGGGGCGGGACCTCCTACAATGAGCAGTTCTTC. Its protein is CASRGGTSYNEQFF.

V gene TRBV28 combines with J gene TRBJ2-2, with D hard to call. The CDR3 runs to 15 residues. Germline V gene lookup returns CDR1 MDHEN and CDR2 SYDVKM. The ends were cut back, 6 bases at V and 0 bases at J, with 11 bases in the middle. The CDR3 DNA follows: TGTGCCAGCAGATCAGGAGCCGCGAACACCGGGGAGCTGTTTTTT. The encoded protein is CASRSGAANTGELFF.

This sequence joins TRBV11-3 and TRBJ1-2; D remains unclear. The CDR3 contains 13 residues. The V gene lost 0 bases and the J gene lost 3 bases, with 5 bases spanning the gap. Germline V CDR1 and CDR2: SGHNT, YENEEA. CDR3 region: CASSLDLYYGYTF. Written as DNA, the CDR3 is TGTGCCAGCAGCTTAGATCTGTACTATGGCTACACCTTC.

The V call is TRBV28, the J call TRBJ2-7, with a weak D call TRBD1 (6 bases). The germline CDR1 and CDR2 sequences are MDHEN and SYDVKM. Deletions cut 4 bases from V and 3 bases from J, with 13 bases between. This CDR3 has 14 amino acids. The CDR3 nucleotides read TGTGCCAGCAGTTCACGACAGGACCTCTACGAGCAGTACGTC. Translating it yields CASSSRQDLYEQYV.

The V gene is TRBV14, the J gene TRBJ1-1, with D possibly matching TRBD1 (5 bases). With 3 bases removed from V and 4 bases from J, the gap between germline ends came to 12 bases. CDR1 and CDR2 (germline): SGHDN, FVKESK. The CDR3 is 14 amino acids. The CDR3: CASSQQGWVTEAFF. The DNA for the CDR3 is TGTGCCAGCAGCCAGCAGGGATGGGTCACTGAAGCTTTCTTT.

In this sample, this clone turned up once. This chain joins TRBV18 and TRBJ2-5; no reliable D call. Germline V CDR1 and CDR2: KGHSH, LQKENI. V was clipped by 2 bases and J by 2 bases, with 6 bases between them. The CDR3 extends over 13 amino acids. The CDR3: CASSPGDQETQYF. CDR3 DNA sequence: TGTGCCAGCTCACCAGGGGATCAAGAGACCCAGTACTTC.

The DNA of the CDR3 is TGTGCCAGCAGCTTAAACCAGCGGGCGGAACTGTTTTTT. It yields the protein CASSLNQRAELFF. The rearrangement uses TRBV11-3 and TRBJ1-4; no clear D gene. Germline CDR1 reads SGHNT; CDR2 reads YENEEA. The V and J ends lost 2 bases and 12 bases respectively, with 13 bases between them. The CDR3 has 13 residues.

The J gene is TRBJ1-2, the V gene TRBV29-1; D is unresolved. Germline V CDR1 and CDR2: SQVTM, ANQGSEA. This CDR3 is built from 13 residues. Trimming took 4 bases from V and 7 from J, leaving 16 bases between them. CDR3 coding DNA: TGCAGCGTTGGTTCCAGGTCTTTGGGTGGCTACACCTTC. Amino acids: CSVGSRSLGGYTF. Complete variable domain (other parts from reference TRBV29-1 and TRBJ1-2): SAVISQKPSRDICQRGTSLTIQCQVDSQVTMMFWYRQQPGQSLTLIATANQGSEATYESGFVIDKFPISRPNLTFSTLTVSNMSPEDSSIYLCSVGSRSLGGYTFGSGTRLTVV.

The chain couples TRBV28 to TRBJ1-3, with D perhaps TRBD1 (5 bases). CDR3 length equals 14 residues. CDR1 and CDR2 from the germline V gene are MDHEN and SYDVKM. V was shortened by 4 bases and J by 2 bases, with 9 bases between the two germline ends. The CDR3: CASSSWGTGNTIYF. The CDR3 DNA follows: TGTGCCAGCAGTTCATGGGGGACTGGAAACACCATATATTTT. Complete variable domain (other parts from reference TRBV28 and TRBJ1-3): DVKVTQSSRYLVKRTGEKVFLECVQDMDHENMFWYRQDPGLGLRLIYFSYDVKMKEKGDIPEGYSVSREKKERFSLILESASTNQTSMYLCASSSWGTGNTIYFGEGSWLTVV.

This rearrangement joins TRBV19 to TRBJ2-7, with D uncertain. The CDR3 totals 13 residues. Trimming stripped 4 bases from V and 2 bases from J, with 9 bases between. Per germline, CDR1 LNHDA and CDR2 SQIVND (reference sequence). CDR3 in amino acids: CASSTKSPYEQYF. For the CDR3, the DNA is TGTGCCAGTAGTACAAAATCCCCCTACGAGCAGTACTTC.